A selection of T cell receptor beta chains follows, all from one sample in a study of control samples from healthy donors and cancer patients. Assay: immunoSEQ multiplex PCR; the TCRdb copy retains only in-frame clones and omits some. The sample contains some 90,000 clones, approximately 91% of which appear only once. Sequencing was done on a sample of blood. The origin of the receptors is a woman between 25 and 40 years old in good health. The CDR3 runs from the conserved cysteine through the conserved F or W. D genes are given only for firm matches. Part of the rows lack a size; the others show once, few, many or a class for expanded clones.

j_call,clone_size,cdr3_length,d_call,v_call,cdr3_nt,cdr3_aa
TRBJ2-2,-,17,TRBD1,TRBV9,TGTGCCAGCAGCGTGACCCCGGGACAGGGGACCACCGGGGAGCTGTTTTTT,CASSVTPGQGTTGELFF
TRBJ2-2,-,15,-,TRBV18,TGTGCCAGCTCACCATGGGACATCTACACCGGGGAGCTGTTTTTT,CASSPWDIYTGELFF
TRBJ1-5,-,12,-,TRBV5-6,TGTGCCAGCAGCTTGGGGAATCAGCCCCAGCATTTT,CASSLGNQPQHF
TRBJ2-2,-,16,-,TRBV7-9,TGTGCCAGCAGCTTAGGGGGGAGCGCCAGGGCCGGGGAGCTGTTTTTT,CASSLGGSARAGELFF
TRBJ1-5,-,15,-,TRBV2,TGTGCCAGCAGTGAAATTGGGGTGGGCAATCAGCCCCAGCATTTT,CASSEIGVGNQPQHF
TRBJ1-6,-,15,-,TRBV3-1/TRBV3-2,TGTGCCAGCAGCCAAACAGCAGGGAGCGGTTCACCCCTCCACTTT,CASSQTAGSGSPLHF
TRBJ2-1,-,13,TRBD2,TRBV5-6,TGTGCCAGCAGCCCTAGTCGGGAGGATGAGCAGTTCTTC,CASSPSREDEQFF
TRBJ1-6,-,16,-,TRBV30,TGTGCCTGGACTCTAAATGGGGGCCCCTATAATTCACCCCTCCACTTT,CAWTLNGGPYNSPLHF
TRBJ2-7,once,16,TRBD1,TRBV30,TGTGCCTGGAGGAACAACCGGGACAGGAAGCCCTACGAGCAGTACTTC,CAWRNNRDRKPYEQYF
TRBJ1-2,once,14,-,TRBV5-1,TGCGCCAGCAGCCCTACAGGACAGCCTCATGGCTACACCTTC,CASSPTGQPHGYTF
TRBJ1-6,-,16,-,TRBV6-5,TGTGCCAGCAGTTACAAGGTTATATCCTATAATTCACCCCTCCACTTT,CASSYKVISYNSPLHF
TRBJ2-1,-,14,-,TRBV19,TGTGCCAGTAGCGTGGGTCTAGCTTACAATGAGCAGTTCTTC,CASSVGLAYNEQFF
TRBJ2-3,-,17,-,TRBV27,TGTGCCAGCAGTTACCCCGGGACACACTATAGCACAGATACGCAGTATTTT,CASSYPGTHYSTDTQYF
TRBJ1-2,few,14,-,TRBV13,TGTGCCAGCAGCTTAGAAGGAGGGGGAGCGGGCTACACCTTC,CASSLEGGGAGYTF
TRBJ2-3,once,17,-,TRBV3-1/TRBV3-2,TGTGCCAGCAGCGCGACCCGGGGCGGGTGGGGCACAGATACGCAGTATTTT,CASSATRGGWGTDTQYF
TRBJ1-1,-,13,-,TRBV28,TGTGCCAGCAGTCCCGGGTGGGAAACTGAAGCTTTCTTT,CASSPGWETEAFF
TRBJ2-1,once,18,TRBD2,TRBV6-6,TGTGCCAGCAGTCCGAGACCCCGGCTAGCGGGAGATGGAGATGAGCAGTTCTTC,CASSPRPRLAGDGDEQFF
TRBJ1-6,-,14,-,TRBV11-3,TGTGCCAGCAGCTTAGATGGCCCTGCTTCACCCCTCCACTTT,CASSLDGPASPLHF
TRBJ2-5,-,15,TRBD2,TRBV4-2,TGTGCCAGCAGCCAAGACGGCGCGGGAGCGGAGACCCAGTACTTC,CASSQDGAGAETQYF
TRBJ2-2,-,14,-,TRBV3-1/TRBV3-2,TGTGCCAGCAGCCAGGGGGAATCCCGCGGGGAGCTGTTTTTT,CASSQGESRGELFF
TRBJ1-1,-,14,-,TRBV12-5,TGTGCTAGTGGTCCGGGGCCCCCGAACACTGAAGCTTTCTTT,CASGPGPPNTEAFF
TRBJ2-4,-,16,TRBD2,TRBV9,TGTGCCAGCAGCGCCCAGTCGGGGGGAGCCAAAAACATTCAGTACTTC,CASSAQSGGAKNIQYF
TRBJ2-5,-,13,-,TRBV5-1,TGCGCCAGCCAAAACCAGGGCACCGAGACCCAGTACTTC,CASQNQGTETQYF
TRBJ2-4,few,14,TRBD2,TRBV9,TGTGCCAGCAGCGTAGCATCGGGGGGGCCAACTCAGTACTTC,CASSVASGGPTQYF
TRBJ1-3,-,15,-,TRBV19,TGTGCCAGCCTACAACAGCCACGCTCTGGAAACACCATATATTTT,CASLQQPRSGNTIYF
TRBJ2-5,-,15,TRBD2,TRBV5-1,TGCGCCAGCAGCCTAGCGGGAGGGCCTGGAGAGACCCAGTACTTC,CASSLAGGPGETQYF
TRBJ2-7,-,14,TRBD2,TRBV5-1,TGCGCCAGCAGCTGGGGACTAGCGACCTACGAGCAGTACTTC,CASSWGLATYEQYF
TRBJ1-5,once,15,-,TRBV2,TGTGCCAGCAGTGTACAGCCGATCCCCAATCAGCCCCAGCATTTT,CASSVQPIPNQPQHF
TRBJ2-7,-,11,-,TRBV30,TGTGCCTGGAGAAGGACTTACGAGCAGTACTTC,CAWRRTYEQYF
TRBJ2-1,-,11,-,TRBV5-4,TGTGCCAGCAGCTTCGGGGGTTACGGGTTCTTC,CASSFGGYGFF
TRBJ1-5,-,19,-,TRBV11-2,TGTGCCAGCAGCTCGGGTGAAGTTAGGCCGGGAGGGGCAAATCAGCCCCAGCATTTT,CASSSGEVRPGGANQPQHF
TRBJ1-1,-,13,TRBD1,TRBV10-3,TGTGCCATCAGTGGGACAGGGGACACTGAAGCTTTCTTT,CAISGTGDTEAFF
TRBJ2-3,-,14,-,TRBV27,TGTGCCAGCAGTTGGCAACTGGGCACAGATACGCAGTATTTT,CASSWQLGTDTQYF
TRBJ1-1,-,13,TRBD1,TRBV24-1,TGTGCCACCAGGCAGGGGGATCACACTGAAGCTTTCTTT,CATRQGDHTEAFF
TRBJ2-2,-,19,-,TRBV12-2,TGTGCAAGTCGCTTCGGCGACCCCTGGCGGGAGTGGGGGAGTGGGGAGCTGTTTTTT,CASRFGDPWREWGSGELFF
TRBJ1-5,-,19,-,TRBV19,TGTGCCAGTAGCCCCCTGATGGAAGGGCCTCCTTATAGCAATCAGCCCCAGCATTTT,CASSPLMEGPPYSNQPQHF
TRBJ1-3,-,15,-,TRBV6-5,TGTGCCAGCAGTTCATCCAGGGTCTCGGGGGGCACCATATATTTT,CASSSSRVSGGTIYF
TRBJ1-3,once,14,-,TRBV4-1,TGCGCCAGCAGTCAAGGGAGCTCTGGAAACACCATATATTTT,CASSQGSSGNTIYF
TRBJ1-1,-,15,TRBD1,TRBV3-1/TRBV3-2,TGTGCCAGCACTCTAAGACAGGGGACGAACACTGAAGCTTTCTTT,CASTLRQGTNTEAFF
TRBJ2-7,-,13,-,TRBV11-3,TGTGCCAGCAGCTTAAGTTCGGAGCACGAGCAGTACTTC,CASSLSSEHEQYF
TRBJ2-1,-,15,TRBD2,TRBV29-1,TGCAGCGTTGAAGATCGCGGGAGAAGGGTCAATGAGCAGTTCTTC,CSVEDRGRRVNEQFF
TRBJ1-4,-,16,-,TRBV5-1,TGCGCCAGCAGCTTGGTGCCTGCAGAAACTAATGAAAAACTGTTTTTT,CASSLVPAETNEKLFF
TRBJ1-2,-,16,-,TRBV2,TGTGCCAGCAGTCCCTACTTTAATCGGGACACTTACGGCTACACCTTC,CASSPYFNRDTYGYTF
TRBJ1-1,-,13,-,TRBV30,TGTGCCTGGATGCGGCTAATGAACACTGAAGCTTTCTTT,CAWMRLMNTEAFF
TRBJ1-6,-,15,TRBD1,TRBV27,TGTGCCAGCAGGACTCCGGACAGGGGTTATTCACCCCTCCACTTT,CASRTPDRGYSPLHF
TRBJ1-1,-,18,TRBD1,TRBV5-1,TGCGCCAGCAGCTTGGAAGGGGACAGGGGTGAAATGAACACTGAAGCTTTCTTT,CASSLEGDRGEMNTEAFF
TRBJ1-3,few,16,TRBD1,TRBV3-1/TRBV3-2,TGTGCCAGCAGTAACTCCGGGACAGCCTCTGGAAACACCATATATTTT,CASSNSGTASGNTIYF
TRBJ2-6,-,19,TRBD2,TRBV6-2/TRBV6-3,TGTGCCAGCAGTTTCCCGGGCGCGGGGGGCCCCCCTGGGGCCAACGTCCTGACTTTC,CASSFPGAGGPPGANVLTF
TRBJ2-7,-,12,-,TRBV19,TGTGCCAGCAGTAACCGAGGGTACGAGCAGTACTTC,CASSNRGYEQYF
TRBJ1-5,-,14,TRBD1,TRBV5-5,TGTGCCAGCAGTTTGGACAGGAGCAATCAGCCCCAGCATTTT,CASSLDRSNQPQHF
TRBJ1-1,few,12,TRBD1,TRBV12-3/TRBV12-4,TGTGCCAGCAGGGACAGGGACACTGAAGCTTTCTTT,CASRDRDTEAFF
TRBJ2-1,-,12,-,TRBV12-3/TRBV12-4,TGTGCCAGCAGTCACCTCCACAATGAGCAGTTCTTC,CASSHLHNEQFF
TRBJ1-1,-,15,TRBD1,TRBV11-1,TGTGCCAGCAGCTTCCTCGGGACAGTGAACACTGAAGCTTTCTTT,CASSFLGTVNTEAFF
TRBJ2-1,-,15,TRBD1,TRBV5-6,TGTGCCAGCAGCTTGTTTCCGGGACAGGACAATGAGCAGTTCTTC,CASSLFPGQDNEQFF